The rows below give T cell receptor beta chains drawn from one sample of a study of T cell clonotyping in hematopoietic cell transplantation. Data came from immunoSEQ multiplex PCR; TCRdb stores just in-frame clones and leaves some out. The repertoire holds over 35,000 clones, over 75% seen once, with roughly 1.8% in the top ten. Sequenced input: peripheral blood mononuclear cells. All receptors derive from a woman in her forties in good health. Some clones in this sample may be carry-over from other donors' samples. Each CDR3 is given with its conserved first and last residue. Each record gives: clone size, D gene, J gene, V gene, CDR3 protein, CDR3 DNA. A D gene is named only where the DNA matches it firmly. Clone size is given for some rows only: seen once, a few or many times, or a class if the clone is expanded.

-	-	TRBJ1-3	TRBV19	CASSIGRREGGTIYF	TGTGCCAGTAGTATAGGGAGGCGGGAAGGCGGCACCATATATTTT
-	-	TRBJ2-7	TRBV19	CASSMGRAYEQYF	TGTGCCAGTAGTATGGGTAGGGCCTACGAGCAGTACTTC
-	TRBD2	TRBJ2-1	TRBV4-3	CASSPGGSSGRDNEQFF	TGCGCCAGCAGCCCAGGGGGCTCTAGCGGGAGGGACAATGAGCAGTTCTTC
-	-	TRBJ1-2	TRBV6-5	CASSYSPVGTGYTF	TGTGCCAGCAGTTACTCGCCGGTGGGGACAGGCTACACCTTC
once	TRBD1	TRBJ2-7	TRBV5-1	CASSRDSRYEQYF	TGCGCCAGCAGTCGGGACAGCCGATACGAGCAGTACTTC
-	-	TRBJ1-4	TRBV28	CASSFSHEGDEKLFF	TGTGCCAGCAGTTTTTCACATGAGGGTGACGAAAAACTGTTTTTT
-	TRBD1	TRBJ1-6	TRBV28	CASLLHSGTGLFDSPLHF	TGTGCCAGCCTTCTTCACTCCGGGACAGGGCTTTTCGATTCACCCCTCCACTTT
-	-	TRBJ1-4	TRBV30	CAWSVGELFEKLFF	TGTGCCTGGAGTGTCGGAGAGCTGTTTGAAAAACTGTTTTTT
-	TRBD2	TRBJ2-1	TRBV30	CAFAGENNEQFF	TGTGCCTTCGCGGGAGAAAACAATGAGCAGTTCTTC
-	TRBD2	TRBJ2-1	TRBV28	CASSSLAGGYNEQFF	TGTGCCAGCAGTAGTTTAGCGGGAGGATACAATGAGCAGTTCTTC
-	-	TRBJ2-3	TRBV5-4	CASSFTAGQGLRPRATQYF	TGTGCCAGCAGCTTCACCGCTGGACAGGGACTACGGCCACGCGCTACGCAGTATTTT
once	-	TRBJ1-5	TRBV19	CASRDQDSNQPQHF	TGTGCCAGTAGGGACCAGGATAGCAATCAGCCCCAGCATTTT
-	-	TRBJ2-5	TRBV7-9	CASSSSPTGETQYF	TGTGCCAGCAGCTCCAGTCCGACGGGAGAGACCCAGTACTTC
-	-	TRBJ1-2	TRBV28	CASSLSPTNQAVGYTF	TGTGCCAGCAGTTTATCCCCGACGAACCAGGCAGTTGGCTACACCTTC
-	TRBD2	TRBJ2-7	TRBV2	CASRGTGGAEQYF	TGTGCCAGCAGGGGGACGGGGGGGGCCGAGCAGTACTTC
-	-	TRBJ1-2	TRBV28	CASSSLGTFYGYTF	TGTGCCAGCAGCTCTTTGGGGACCTTCTATGGCTACACCTTC
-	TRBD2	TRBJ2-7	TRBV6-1	CASSGARTSGGAYEQYF	TGTGCCAGCAGTGGGGCTCGGACTAGCGGGGGAGCCTACGAGCAGTACTTC
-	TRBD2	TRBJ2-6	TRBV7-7	CASSEDSGSGANVLTF	TGTGCTAGCAGCGAAGATAGCGGGTCTGGGGCCAACGTCCTGACTTTC
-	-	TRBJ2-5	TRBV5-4	CASSPGGHQETQYF	TGTGCCAGCAGCCCCGGGGGGCACCAAGAGACCCAGTACTTC
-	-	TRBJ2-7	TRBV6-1	CASSEALEGPYEQYF	TGTGCCAGCAGTGAAGCTCTCGAGGGCCCCTACGAGCAGTACTTC
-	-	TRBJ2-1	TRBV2	CASSGDRGQFYNEQFF	TGTGCCAGCAGTGGGGACCGGGGGCAATTCTACAATGAGCAGTTCTTC